Sequencing of this TCR beta chain was carried out in a study of T cell responses to AZD1222 COVID-19 vaccine. Study details: Researchers grouped second doses given at about 4 or about 12 weeks into one pool. Study results and limitations: Close to half of all spike-specific TCRs reportedly target regions of the variants that are unmutated.

Points on this clone: Its cognate antigen is unknown.

The data were produced by immunoSEQ multiplex PCR, yet TCRdb's version contains in-frame clones alone and is incomplete. The sample shows 150,000 to 200,000 clones, under 95% of them seen only once. The sample was peripheral blood, taken on day 0 of AZD1222 vaccination. This receptor was obtained from an adult in good health.

The CDR3 here is CASSQKQGGSNQPQHF. The DNA of the CDR3 is TGTGCCAGCAGCCAAAAACAGGGGGGTAGCAATCAGCCCCAGCATTTT. The chain joins TRBV4-2 to TRBJ1-5, with 8 bases fitting TRBD1. V was clipped by 2 bases and J by 0 bases; unmatched bases: 3. This CDR3 is 16 amino acids long. The germline CDR1 and CDR2 sequences are LGHNA and YNFKEQ.